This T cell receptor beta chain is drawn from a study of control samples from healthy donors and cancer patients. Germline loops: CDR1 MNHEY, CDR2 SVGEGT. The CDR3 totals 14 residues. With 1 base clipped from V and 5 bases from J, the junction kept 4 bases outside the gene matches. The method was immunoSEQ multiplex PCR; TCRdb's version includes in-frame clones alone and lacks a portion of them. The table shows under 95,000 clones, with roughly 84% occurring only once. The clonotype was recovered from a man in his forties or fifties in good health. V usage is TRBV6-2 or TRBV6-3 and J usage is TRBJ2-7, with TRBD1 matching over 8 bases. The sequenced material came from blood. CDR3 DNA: TGTGCCAGCAGTTACTGGCAGGGGGCGGACGAGCAGTACTTC. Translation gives CASSYWQGADEQYF.